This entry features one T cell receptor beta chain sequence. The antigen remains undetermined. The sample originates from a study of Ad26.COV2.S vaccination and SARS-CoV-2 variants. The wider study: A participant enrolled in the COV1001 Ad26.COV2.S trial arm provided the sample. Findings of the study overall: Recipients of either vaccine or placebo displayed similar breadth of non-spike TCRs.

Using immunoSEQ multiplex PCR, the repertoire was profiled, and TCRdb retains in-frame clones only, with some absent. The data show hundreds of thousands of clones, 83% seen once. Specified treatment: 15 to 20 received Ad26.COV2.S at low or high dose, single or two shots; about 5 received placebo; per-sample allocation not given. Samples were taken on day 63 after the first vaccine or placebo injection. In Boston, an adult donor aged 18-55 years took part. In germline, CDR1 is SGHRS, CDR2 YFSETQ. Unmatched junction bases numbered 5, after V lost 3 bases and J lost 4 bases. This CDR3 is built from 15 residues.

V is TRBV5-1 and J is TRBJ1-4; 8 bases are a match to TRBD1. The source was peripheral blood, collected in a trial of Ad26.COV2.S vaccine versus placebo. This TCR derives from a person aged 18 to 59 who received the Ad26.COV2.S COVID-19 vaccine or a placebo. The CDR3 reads CASSSQGAFNEKLFF. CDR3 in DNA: TGCGCCAGCAGCTCCCAGGGGGCGTTTAATGAAAAACTGTTTTTT.